This T cell receptor (beta chain) was observed in a study of blood T cells in healthy people across ages. Study context: Using template switching, researchers captured about one barcoded beta molecule for each two T cells.

Study-level findings and limits: CMV status of donors was unknown, possibly confounding expanded clonotype changes.

J gave up 4 bases and V 1 base, and 13 bases lay outside the gene matches. This CDR3 has 18 residues. Per germline, CDR1 LGHNA and CDR2 YSLEER. Next came a second PCR, run for about 7 to 12 cycles, which used a sample-barcoded 5' primer along with a J-beta primer mix. Every cDNA molecule carried a tag from a template-switch adaptor bearing 12 random nucleotides. TCRdb redid the calling of the 5' RACE reads with MiXCR, one entry per CDR3 protein. The sample yields around 900,000 distinct CDR3 sequences, more than 25% seen once. This clonotype was seen many times. Its target is unknown. Drawn from each donor were 8.5 to 10 milliliters of peripheral blood.

Sequencing was done on a sample of blood. The chain recombines TRBV4-3 with TRBJ2-3; TRBD2 matches 8 bases. This receptor was identified in a woman of 80 years or more in good health. The CDR3 DNA is TGCGCCAGCAGCCAAGGGGAAAGAACTAGCGGTGTTCCAGATACGCAGTATTTT. Translating gives CASSQGERTSGVPDTQYF.